The T cell receptor (beta chain) under discussion was sequenced for a study of technical replicates of blood from a handful of donors. Assay used: immunoSEQ multiplex PCR; TCRdb lists only in-frame clones, some missing. Of tens of thousands of clones in the sample, about 88% were seen once. Trimming removed 5 bases from V and 3 bases from J; junction bases left unmatched: 4. The V gene's germline CDR1 is SGHTA and CDR2 FQGNSA. The length of the CDR3 is 14 residues. Sequenced material: PBMCs. The chain couples TRBV7-2 to TRBJ1-1; 9 nucleotides match TRBD1. The clonotype was recovered from a human donor in good health. Some clones in this sample may be carry-over from other donors' samples. The CDR3 region is CASSLDRGYTEAFF. The CDR3, as DNA: TGTGCCAGCAGCCTGGACAGGGGCTACACTGAAGCTTTCTTT.